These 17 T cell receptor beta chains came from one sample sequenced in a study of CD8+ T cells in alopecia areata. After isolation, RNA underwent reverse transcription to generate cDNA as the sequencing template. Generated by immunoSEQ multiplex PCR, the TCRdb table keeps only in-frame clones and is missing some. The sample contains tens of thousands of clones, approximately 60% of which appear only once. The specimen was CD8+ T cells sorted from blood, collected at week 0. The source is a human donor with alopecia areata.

The CDR3 protein is CASSLYGTGRETQYF. CDR3 nucleotides: TGTGCCAGCAGTTTATATGGGACTGGCCGAGAGACCCAGTACTTC. The rearrangement links TRBV27 to TRBJ2-5; a possible D gene is TRBD2 (6 bases). The V gene lost 1 base and the J gene lost 4 bases, with 13 bases spanning the gap. CDR1 and CDR2 (germline): MNHEY, SMNVEV (reference sequence). The CDR3 runs to 15 residues.

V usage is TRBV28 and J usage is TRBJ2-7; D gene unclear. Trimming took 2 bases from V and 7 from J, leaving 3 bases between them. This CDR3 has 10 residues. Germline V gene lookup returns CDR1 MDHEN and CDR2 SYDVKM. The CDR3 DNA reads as TGTGCCAGCAGTTTAGAGGAGCAGTACTTC. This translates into CASSLEEQYF.

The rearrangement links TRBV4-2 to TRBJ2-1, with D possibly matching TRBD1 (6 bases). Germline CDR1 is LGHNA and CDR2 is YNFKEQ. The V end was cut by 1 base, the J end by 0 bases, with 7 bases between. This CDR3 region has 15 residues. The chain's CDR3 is CASSQGTDSYNEQFF. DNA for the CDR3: TGTGCCAGCAGCCAAGGGACAGACTCCTACAATGAGCAGTTCTTC.

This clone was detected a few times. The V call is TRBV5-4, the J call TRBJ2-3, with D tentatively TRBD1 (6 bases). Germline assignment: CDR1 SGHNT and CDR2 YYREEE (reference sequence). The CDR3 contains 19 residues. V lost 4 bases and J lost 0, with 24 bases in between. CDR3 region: CASSPSGLLGGESTDTQYF. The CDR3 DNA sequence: TGTGCCAGCAGCCCCAGTGGTCTTCTAGGGGGAGAAAGCACAGATACGCAGTATTTT.

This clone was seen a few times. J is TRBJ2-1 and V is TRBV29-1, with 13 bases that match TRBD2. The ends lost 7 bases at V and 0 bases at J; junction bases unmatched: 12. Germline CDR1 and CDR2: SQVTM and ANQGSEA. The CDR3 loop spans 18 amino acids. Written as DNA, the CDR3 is TGCAGCGGCCGCCTACTAGCGGGAGGGGCTAGCTCCTACAATGAGCAGTTCTTC. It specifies CSGRLLAGGASSYNEQFF.

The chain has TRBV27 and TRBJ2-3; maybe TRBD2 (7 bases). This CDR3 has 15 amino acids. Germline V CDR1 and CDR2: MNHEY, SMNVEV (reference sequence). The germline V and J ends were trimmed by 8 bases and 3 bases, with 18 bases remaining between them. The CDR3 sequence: CASANSGGQTDTQYF. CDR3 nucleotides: TGTGCCAGCGCGAACTCGGGGGGACAAACAGATACGCAGTATTTT.

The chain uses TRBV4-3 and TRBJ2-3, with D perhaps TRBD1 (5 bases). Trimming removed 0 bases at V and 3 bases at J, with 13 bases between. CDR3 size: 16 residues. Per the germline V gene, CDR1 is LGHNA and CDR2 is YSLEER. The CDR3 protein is CASSQDQRGSTDTQYF. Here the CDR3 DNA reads TGCGCCAGCAGCCAAGATCAAAGGGGCAGTACAGATACGCAGTATTTT.

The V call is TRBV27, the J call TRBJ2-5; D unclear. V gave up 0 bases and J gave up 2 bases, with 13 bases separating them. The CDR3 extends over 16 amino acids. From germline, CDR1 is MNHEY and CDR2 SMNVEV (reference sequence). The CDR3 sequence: CASSLSIALKQETQYF. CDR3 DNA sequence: TGTGCCAGCAGTTTATCGATAGCTCTGAAGCAAGAGACCCAGTACTTC.

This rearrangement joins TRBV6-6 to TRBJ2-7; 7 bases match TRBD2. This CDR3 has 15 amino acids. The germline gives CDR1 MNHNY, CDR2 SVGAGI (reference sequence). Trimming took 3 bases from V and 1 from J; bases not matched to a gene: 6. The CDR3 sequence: CASSYGPRGSYEQYF. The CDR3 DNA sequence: TGTGCCAGCAGTTATGGGCCGCGGGGGTCCTACGAGCAGTACTTC.

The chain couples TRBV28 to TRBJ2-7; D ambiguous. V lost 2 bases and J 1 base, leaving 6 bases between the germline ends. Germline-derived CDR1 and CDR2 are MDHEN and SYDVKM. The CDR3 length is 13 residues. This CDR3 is CASSLGVSYEQYF. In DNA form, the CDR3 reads TGTGCCAGCAGTTTAGGGGTTTCCTACGAGCAGTACTTC.

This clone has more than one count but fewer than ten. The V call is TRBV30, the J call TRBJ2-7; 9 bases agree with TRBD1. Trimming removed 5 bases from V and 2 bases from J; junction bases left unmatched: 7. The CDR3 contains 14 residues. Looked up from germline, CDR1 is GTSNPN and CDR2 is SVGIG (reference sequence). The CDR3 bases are TGTGCCTGGGCAACCGGGACAGGGACCTACGAGCAGTACTTC. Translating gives CAWATGTGTYEQYF.

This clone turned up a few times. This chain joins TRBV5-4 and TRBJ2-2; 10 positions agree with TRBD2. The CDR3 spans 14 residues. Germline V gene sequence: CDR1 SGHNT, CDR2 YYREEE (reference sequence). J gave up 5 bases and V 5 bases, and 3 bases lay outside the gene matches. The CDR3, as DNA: TGTGCCAGCAGATTAGCGGGAGGAACCGGGGAGCTGTTTTTT. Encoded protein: CASRLAGGTGELFF.

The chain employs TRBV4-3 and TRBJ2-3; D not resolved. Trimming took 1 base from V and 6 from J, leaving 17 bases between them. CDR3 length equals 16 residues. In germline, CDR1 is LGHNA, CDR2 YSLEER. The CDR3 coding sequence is TGCGCCAGCAGCCAAGTTACTGGACGGATCGCGGATACGCAGTATTTT. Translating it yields CASSQVTGRIADTQYF.

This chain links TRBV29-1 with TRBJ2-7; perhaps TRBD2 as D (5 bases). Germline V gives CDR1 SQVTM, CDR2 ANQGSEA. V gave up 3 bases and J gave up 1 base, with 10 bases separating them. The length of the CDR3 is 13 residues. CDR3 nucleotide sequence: TGCAGCGTTGATTACGGGAATTCCTACGAGCAGTACTTC. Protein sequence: CSVDYGNSYEQYF.

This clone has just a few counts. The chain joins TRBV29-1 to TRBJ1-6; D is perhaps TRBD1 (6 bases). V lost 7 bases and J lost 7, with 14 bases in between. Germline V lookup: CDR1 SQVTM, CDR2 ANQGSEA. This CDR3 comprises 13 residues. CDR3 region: CSAVTGTNSPLHF. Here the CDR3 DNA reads TGCAGCGCTGTAACAGGGACAAATTCACCCCTCCACTTT.

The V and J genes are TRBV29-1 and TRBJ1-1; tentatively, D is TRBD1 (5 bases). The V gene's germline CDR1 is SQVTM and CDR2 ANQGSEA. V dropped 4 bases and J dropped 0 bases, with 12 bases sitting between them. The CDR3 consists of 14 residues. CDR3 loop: CSVATDSMNTEAFF. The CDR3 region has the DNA TGCAGCGTTGCAACTGACAGCATGAACACTGAAGCTTTCTTT.

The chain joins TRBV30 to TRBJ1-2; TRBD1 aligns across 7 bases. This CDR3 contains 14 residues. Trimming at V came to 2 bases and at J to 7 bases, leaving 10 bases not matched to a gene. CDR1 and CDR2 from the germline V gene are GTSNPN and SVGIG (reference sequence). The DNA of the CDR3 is TGTGCCTGGAGTCTCGATGAGGGGGCCGGTGGCTACACCTTC. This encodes CAWSLDEGAGGYTF. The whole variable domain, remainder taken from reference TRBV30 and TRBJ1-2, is SQTIHQWPATLVQPVGSPLSLECTVEGTSNPNLYWYRQAAGRGLQLLFYSVGIGQISSEVPQNLSASRPQDRQFILSSKKLLLSDSGFYLCAWSLDEGAGGYTFGSGTRLTVV.